These T cell receptor beta chains were read from a single sample in a study of OX40 agonist ivuxolimab in advanced cancers. Profiling relied on immunoSEQ multiplex PCR, and the TCRdb table lists in-frame clones only, not all of them. In the table there are about 64,000 clones, just under 85% of which are singletons. Sequencing was performed on CD4+ or CD8+ T cells sorted from blood, taken in a trial of the OX40 agonist ivuxolimab. Source of these receptors: an adult with an advanced solid tumor such as melanoma, head and neck, liver or kidney cancer. CDR3s include the opening cysteine and the closing phenylalanine or tryptophan. D genes are given only for firm matches. Part of the rows lack a size; the others show once, few, many or a class for expanded clones.

d_call	clone_size	j_call	v_call	cdr3_nt	cdr3_aa
TRBD1	.	TRBJ2-5	TRBV2	TGTGCCAGCAGTGGCAACAGGGGAGAGACCCAGTACTTC	CASSGNRGETQYF
TRBD2	.	TRBJ2-4	TRBV11-3	TGTGCCAGCAGCTTGATGGCGGGGGGGGAAAACATTCAGTACTTC	CASSLMAGGENIQYF
.	.	TRBJ2-1	TRBV2	TGTGCCAGCAGTGAAATCCTTAGCGGCAATGAGCAGTTCTTC	CASSEILSGNEQFF
TRBD2	.	TRBJ2-5	TRBV7-2	TGTGCCAGCAGCTTAAAGGATTGGGGGGCTAGCGGGAGCAAAGAGACCCAGTACTTC	CASSLKDWGASGSKETQYF
TRBD2	.	TRBJ2-2	TRBV7-2	TGTGCCAGCACCTCCACTAGCGGGAGGGGGGAGCTGTTTTTT	CASTSTSGRGELFF
TRBD1	.	TRBJ1-1	TRBV28	TGTGCCAGCAGTGCGTCTGGGACAGGGTTTCGAGCTTTCTTT	CASSASGTGFRAFF
TRBD2	.	TRBJ2-7	TRBV5-4	TGTGCCAGCAGCAAAGGGACTAAGTTCTACGAGCAGTACTTC	CASSKGTKFYEQYF
TRBD1	.	TRBJ1-6	TRBV29-1	TGCAGCGTTCAGGGGGCAAGGAATTCACCCCTCCACTTT	CSVQGARNSPLHF
.	.	TRBJ2-1	TRBV27	TGTGCCAGCAGTTTATATCGTGGGGGACCGTACGAGCAGTTCTTC	CASSLYRGGPYEQFF
.	.	TRBJ2-3	TRBV5-6	TGTGCCAGCAGCTTGGCTACGTTTACAGATACGCAGTATTTT	CASSLATFTDTQYF
TRBD1	.	TRBJ2-6	TRBV2	TGTGCCAGCAGCCCCGGGACAGGGAGCTCTGGGGCCAACGTCCTGACTTTC	CASSPGTGSSGANVLTF
TRBD1	few	TRBJ1-1	TRBV7-6	TGTGCCAGCAGCTTAGGACAGGGTAGGGGGGACACTGAAGCTTTCTTT	CASSLGQGRGDTEAFF
.	.	TRBJ1-3	TRBV7-2	TGTGCCAGCAGCTTTACCGCCGGGGTCTCTGGAAACACCATATATTTT	CASSFTAGVSGNTIYF
.	few	TRBJ1-1	TRBV11-3	TGTGCCAGCAGCTTTTCAGTGAACACTGAAGCTTTCTTT	CASSFSVNTEAFF
.	.	TRBJ1-1	TRBV7-9	TGTGCCAGCAGCCCTGGGGGGACCATACTATTTGAAGCTTTCTTT	CASSPGGTILFEAFF
TRBD1	.	TRBJ2-3	TRBV11-3	TGTGCCAGCAGTCTCATCGGGACAGGGGGTCCAGATACGCAGTATTTT	CASSLIGTGGPDTQYF
.	.	TRBJ2-3	TRBV9	TGTGCCAGCAGCGCCTGGGCCAGCACAGATACGCAGTATTTT	CASSAWASTDTQYF
TRBD1	.	TRBJ2-7	TRBV14	TGTGCCAGCAGCCAAGTACCGGGACAGGGGGCGCGACAGTACTTC	CASSQVPGQGARQYF
TRBD2	.	TRBJ2-5	TRBV4-2	TGTGCCAGCAGCCGGGGGAGAGCGGGGGGCGAGAAGACCCAGTACTTC	CASSRGRAGGEKTQYF
TRBD1	few	TRBJ1-2	TRBV5-1	TGCGCCAGCAGCTTGGAAAAAAGGGGACAGCTGAAAAACTATGGCTACACCTTC	CASSLEKRGQLKNYGYTF
TRBD1	once	TRBJ1-3	TRBV6-6	TGTGCCAGCAGTTCGGCAGGGGGCTCTGGAAACACCATATATTTT	CASSSAGGSGNTIYF
.	.	TRBJ1-2	TRBV6-5	TGTGCCAGCAGAGACAGAGGGAACTATGGCTACACCTTC	CASRDRGNYGYTF
.	.	TRBJ2-3	TRBV5-1	TGCGCCAGCAGCTTTCAGGGTAATTCGGGAGATACGCAGTATTTT	CASSFQGNSGDTQYF
.	once	TRBJ2-3	TRBV11-2	TGTGCCAGCAGCTTAGATATAGGGGTCGGTACGCAGTATTTT	CASSLDIGVGTQYF
TRBD2	.	TRBJ2-3	TRBV4-3	TGCGCCAGCAGCCTTGCTCACGGGGGGGTCACAGATACGCAGTATTTT	CASSLAHGGVTDTQYF
.	.	TRBJ2-1	TRBV5-5	TGTGCCAGCAGCTTGGCCTCGGGCGGGCTCACCTACAATGAGCAGTTCTTC	CASSLASGGLTYNEQFF
TRBD2	.	TRBJ2-5	TRBV7-2	TGTGCCAGCAGTTTTAGGACAATTCCCGGGACTAGCAGGGAGACCCAGTACTTC	CASSFRTIPGTSRETQYF
.	.	TRBJ2-6	TRBV9	TGTGCCAGCAGCCGAACCCCCATCGGTGGGGCCAACGTCCTGACTTTC	CASSRTPIGGANVLTF
.	.	TRBJ1-1	TRBV5-5	TGTGCCAGCAGCCCCGGGACCTATAACACTGAAGCTTTCTTT	CASSPGTYNTEAFF
.	.	TRBJ2-5	TRBV10-2	TGCGCCAGCAGTGAAAGGGAGACCCAGTACTTC	CASSERETQYF
.	few	TRBJ2-6	TRBV21-1	TGTGCCAGCAGCAAAGACGATAATTCCTCCCCCGCTGGGGCCAACGTCCTGACTTTC	CASSKDDNSSPAGANVLTF
.	.	TRBJ2-2	TRBV9	TGTGCCAGCAGCCTCGGGGGAGCGAACACCGGGGAGCTGTTTTTT	CASSLGGANTGELFF
.	.	TRBJ2-5	TRBV7-2	TGTGCCAGCAGCTTAGCCTCGGACCCGGCAGAGACCCAGTACTTC	CASSLASDPAETQYF
.	.	TRBJ1-3	TRBV2	TGTGCCATAAGGAAGGGGGGGTCCAACTCTGGAAACACCATATATTTT	CAIRKGGSNSGNTIYF
TRBD1	.	TRBJ2-3	TRBV2	TGTGCCAGCAGTGTCCGCAGCGGACAGGGGGCCCGAGATACGCAGTATTTT	CASSVRSGQGARDTQYF
TRBD2	.	TRBJ2-1	TRBV10-3	TGTGCCATCAGTGAGCCGCCGGGACTAGCGGTCGATGAGCAGTTCTTC	CAISEPPGLAVDEQFF